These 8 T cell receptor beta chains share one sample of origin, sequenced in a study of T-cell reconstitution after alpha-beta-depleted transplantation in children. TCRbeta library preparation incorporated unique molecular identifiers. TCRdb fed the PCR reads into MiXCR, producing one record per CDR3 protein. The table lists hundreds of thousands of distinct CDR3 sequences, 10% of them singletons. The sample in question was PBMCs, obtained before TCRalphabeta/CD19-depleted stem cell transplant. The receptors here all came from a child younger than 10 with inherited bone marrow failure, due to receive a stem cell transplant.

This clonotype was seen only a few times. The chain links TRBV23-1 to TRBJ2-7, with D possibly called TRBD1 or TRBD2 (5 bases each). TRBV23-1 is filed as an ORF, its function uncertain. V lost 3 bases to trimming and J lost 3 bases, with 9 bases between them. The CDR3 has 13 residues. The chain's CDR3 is CASSQGPCYEQYF. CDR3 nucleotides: TGCGCCAGCAGTCAGGGACCCTGCTACGAGCAGTACTTC.

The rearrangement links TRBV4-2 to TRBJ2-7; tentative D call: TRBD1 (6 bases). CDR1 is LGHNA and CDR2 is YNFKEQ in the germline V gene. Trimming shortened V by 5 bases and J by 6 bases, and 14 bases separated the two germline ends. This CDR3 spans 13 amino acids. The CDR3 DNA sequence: TGTGCCAGCAGCGCAGGGGTCCCGTGCGAGCAGTACTTC. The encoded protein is CASSAGVPCEQYF.

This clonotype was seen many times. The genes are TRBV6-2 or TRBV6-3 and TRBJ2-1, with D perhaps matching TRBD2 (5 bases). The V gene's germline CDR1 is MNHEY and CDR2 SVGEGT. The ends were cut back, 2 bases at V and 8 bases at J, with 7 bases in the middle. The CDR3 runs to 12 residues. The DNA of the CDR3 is TGTGCCAGCAGTTACCCACTAGATGAGCAGTTCTTC. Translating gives CASSYPLDEQFF.

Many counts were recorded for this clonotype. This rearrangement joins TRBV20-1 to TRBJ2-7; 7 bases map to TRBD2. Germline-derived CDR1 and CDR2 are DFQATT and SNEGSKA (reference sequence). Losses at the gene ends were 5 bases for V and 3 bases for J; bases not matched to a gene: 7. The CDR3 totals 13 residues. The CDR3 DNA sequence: TGCAGTGCTCTCGGGTTAGCGGGCTACGAGCAGTACTTC. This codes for CSALGLAGYEQYF.

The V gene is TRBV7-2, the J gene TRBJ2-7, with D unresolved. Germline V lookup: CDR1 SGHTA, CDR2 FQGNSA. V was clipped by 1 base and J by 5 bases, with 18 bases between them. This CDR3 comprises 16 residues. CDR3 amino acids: CASSLDPAGSSDEQYF. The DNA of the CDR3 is TGTGCCAGCAGCTTAGATCCGGCTGGTAGTTCCGACGAGCAGTACTTC. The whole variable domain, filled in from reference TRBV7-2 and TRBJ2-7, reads GAGVSQSPSNKVTEKGKDVELRCDPISGHTALYWYRQSLGQGLEFLIYFQGNSAPDKSGLPSDRFSAERTGGSVSTLTIQRTQQEDSAVYLCASSLDPAGSSDEQYFGPGTRLTVT.

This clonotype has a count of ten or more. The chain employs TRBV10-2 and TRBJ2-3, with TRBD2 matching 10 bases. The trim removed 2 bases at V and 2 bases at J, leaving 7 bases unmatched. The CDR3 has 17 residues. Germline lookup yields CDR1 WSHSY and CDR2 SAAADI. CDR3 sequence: CASSEVVAGGYTDTQYF. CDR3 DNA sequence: TGCGCCAGCAGTGAGGTGGTAGCGGGAGGTTACACAGATACGCAGTATTTT.

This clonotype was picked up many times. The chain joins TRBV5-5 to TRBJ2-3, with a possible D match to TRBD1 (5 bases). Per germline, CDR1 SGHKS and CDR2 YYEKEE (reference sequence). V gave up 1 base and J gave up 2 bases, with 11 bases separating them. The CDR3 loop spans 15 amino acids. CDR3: CASSLFTGSTDTQYF. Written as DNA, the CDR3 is TGTGCCAGCAGCTTGTTTACAGGTTCCACAGATACGCAGTATTTT. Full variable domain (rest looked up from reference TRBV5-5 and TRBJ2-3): DAGVTQSPTHLIKTRGQQVTLRCSPISGHKSVSWYQQVLGQGPQFIFQYYEKEERGRGNFPDRFSARQFPNYSSELNVNALLLGDSALYLCASSLFTGSTDTQYFGPGTRLTVL.

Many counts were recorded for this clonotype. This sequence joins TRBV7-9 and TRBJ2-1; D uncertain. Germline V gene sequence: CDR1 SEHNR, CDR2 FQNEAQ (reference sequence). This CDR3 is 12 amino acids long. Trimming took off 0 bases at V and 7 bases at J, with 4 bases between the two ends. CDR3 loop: CASSLARNEQFF. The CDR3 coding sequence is TGTGCCAGCAGCTTAGCGCGGAATGAGCAGTTCTTC.